This T cell receptor (beta chain) came from a study of graft-versus-host responses after intestinal transplantation. Study information: The study gave all recipients anti-thymocyte globulin induction, then tacrolimus and steroids for 2 to 3 years. Whole-study results and caveats: Present in recipient marrow, GvH clones included some that appeared first in ileum or blood. High graft-versus-host to host-versus-graft clonal ratios were seen in allografts of patients with graft-donor T cell macrochimerism.

With 0 bases clipped from V and 2 bases from J, the junction kept 4 bases outside the gene matches. Germline CDR1 SGHDT, CDR2 YYEEEE. The CDR3 spans 15 residues. Comment on this clone: As yet, its antigen is unknown.

TCRdb's copy holds only in-frame clones and misses some; the assay was immunoSEQ multiplex PCR. In the table there are more than 95,000 clones, approximately 90% of which are singletons. The clonotype originates from a human donor who received an intestinal transplant. This sample comprised unstimulated CD4+ T cells sorted from spleen or lymph node cells, obtained before intestinal transplant. The chain uses TRBV5-6 and TRBJ2-5; TRBD1 matches 7 bases. Written as DNA, the CDR3 is TGTGCCAGCAGCTTGGTCGGACAGGCGCAAGAGACCCAGTACTTC. Residues: CASSLVGQAQETQYF.